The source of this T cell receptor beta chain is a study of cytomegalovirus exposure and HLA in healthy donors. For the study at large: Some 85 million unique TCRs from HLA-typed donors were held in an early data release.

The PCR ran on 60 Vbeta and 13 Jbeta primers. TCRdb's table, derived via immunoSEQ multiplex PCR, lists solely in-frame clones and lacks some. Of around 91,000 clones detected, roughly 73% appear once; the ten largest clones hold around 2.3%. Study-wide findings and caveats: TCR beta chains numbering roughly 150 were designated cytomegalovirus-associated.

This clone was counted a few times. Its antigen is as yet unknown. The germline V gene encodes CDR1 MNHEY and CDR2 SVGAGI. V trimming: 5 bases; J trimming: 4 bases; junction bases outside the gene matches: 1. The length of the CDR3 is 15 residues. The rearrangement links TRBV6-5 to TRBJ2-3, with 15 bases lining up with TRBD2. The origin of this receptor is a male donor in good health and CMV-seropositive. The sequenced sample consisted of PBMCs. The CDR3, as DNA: TGTGCCAGCAGTGGACTAGCGGGAGGGCCAGATACGCAGTATTTT. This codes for CASSGLAGGPDTQYF.